These T cell receptor beta chains were read from a single sample in a study of cytomegalovirus exposure and HLA in healthy donors. The assay was immunoSEQ multiplex PCR, and TCRdb's table has in-frame clones only and misses some. The repertoire has fewer than 350,000 clones, 88% of them found once; the top ten carry 0.92%. The sample consisted of PBMCs. The receptors originated from a woman between 18 and 30 years old in good health and CMV-seronegative. Both conserved end residues are trimmed from each CDR3.

TRBV10-3,AISESAGSNQPQH
TRBV6-6,ASTLGQPVGYEQY
TRBV2,ASRYRVMNTEAF
TRBV7-3,ASSLDGRAQY
TRBV30,AWSVGSVGGNEQF
TRBV5-4,ASSLGGEETQY
TRBV28,ASRPTGRGMGYEQY
TRBV5-5,ASSLALTGYYEQY
TRBV28,ASSFGSLVETQY
TRBV7-6,ASSLAFARTGSEQF
TRBV4-3,ASSQGSYGEQY
TRBV5-4,ASSPLGLAGVFGEQY
TRBV6-5,ASSSGQVNEKLF